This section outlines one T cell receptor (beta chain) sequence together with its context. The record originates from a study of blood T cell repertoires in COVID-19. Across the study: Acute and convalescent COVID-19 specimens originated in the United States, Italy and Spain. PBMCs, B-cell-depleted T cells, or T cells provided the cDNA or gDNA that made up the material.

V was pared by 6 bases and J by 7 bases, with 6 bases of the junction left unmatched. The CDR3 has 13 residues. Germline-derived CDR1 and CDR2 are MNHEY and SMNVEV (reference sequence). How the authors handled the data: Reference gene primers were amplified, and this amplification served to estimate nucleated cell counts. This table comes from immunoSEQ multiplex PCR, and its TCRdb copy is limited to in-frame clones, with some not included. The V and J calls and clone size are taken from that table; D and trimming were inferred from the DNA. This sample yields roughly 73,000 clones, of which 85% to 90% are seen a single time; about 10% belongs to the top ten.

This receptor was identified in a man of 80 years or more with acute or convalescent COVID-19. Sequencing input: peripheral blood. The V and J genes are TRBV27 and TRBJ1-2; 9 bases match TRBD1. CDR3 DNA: TGTGCCAGCAGGGAACAGGGGGCCGGTGGCTACACCTTC. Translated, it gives CASREQGAGGYTF.